Presented here are 26 T cell receptor beta chains from one specimen sequenced in a study of blood T cell repertoires in COVID-19. Method: immunoSEQ multiplex PCR; TCRdb's copy keeps in-frame clones and lacks some. The sample contains about 440,000 clones, about nine tenths of which appear only once. The sample consisted of PBMCs or T cells enriched from blood (not recorded which). The receptors were gathered from a man younger than 35 who had recovered from COVID-19.

The chain couples TRBV29-1 to TRBJ1-1; tentatively, D is TRBD1 (5 bases). V was cut by 3 bases and J by 0 bases, with 14 bases left in between. The CDR3 is 15 amino acids. Germline CDR1 and CDR2: SQVTM and ANQGSEA. The CDR3 loop reads CSVEGRDWMNTEAFF. Here the CDR3 DNA reads TGCAGCGTTGAGGGGCGGGACTGGATGAACACTGAAGCTTTCTTT.

This sequence joins TRBV18 and TRBJ1-5, with TRBD1 matching 9 bases. Germline V gene data show CDR1 as KGHSH and CDR2 as LQKENI. The V segment lost 6 bases and the J segment 2 bases; nucleotides outside the gene matches: 5. The CDR3 has 15 residues. The CDR3 reads CASSVQGAGNQPQHF. The CDR3 bases are TGTGCCAGCTCCGTACAGGGGGCAGGCAATCAGCCCCAGCATTTT. Together with reference TRBV18 and TRBJ1-5, the CDR3 gives the full variable domain: NAGVMQNPRHLVRRRGQEARLRCSPMKGHSHVYWYRQLPEEGLKFMVYLQKENIIDESGMPKERFSAEFPKEGPSILRIQQVVRGDSAAYFCASSVQGAGNQPQHFGDGTRLSIL.

V and J are TRBV30 and TRBJ1-1; D gene unclear. Trimming stripped 7 bases from V and 3 bases from J, with 15 bases between. The germline CDR1 and CDR2 sequences are GTSNPN and SVGIG (reference sequence). The length of the CDR3 is 13 residues. The CDR3 DNA reads TGTGCCTTCGCTGGACTGAGGCACACTGAAGCTTTCTTT. Residues: CAFAGLRHTEAFF. Drawing the rest from reference TRBV30 and TRBJ1-1, the complete variable domain is SQTIHQWPATLVQPVGSPLSLECTVEGTSNPNLYWYRQAAGRGLQLLFYSVGIGQISSEVPQNLSASRPQDRQFILSSKKLLLSDSGFYLCAFAGLRHTEAFFGQGTRLTVV.

The chain couples TRBV2 to TRBJ1-4, with 8 bases that match TRBD1. The V and J ends lost 6 bases and 8 bases, in that order; junction bases with no gene match: 14. The CDR3 totals 16 residues. Germline CDR1 SNHLY, CDR2 FYNNEI. CDR3 amino acids: CASSGGDRGGREKLFF. The CDR3 DNA is TGTGCCAGCAGCGGAGGCGACAGGGGCGGAAGGGAAAAACTGTTTTTT.

J is TRBJ1-1 and V is TRBV6-6; 8 nucleotides agree with TRBD1. This CDR3 is 12 amino acids long. CDR1 and CDR2 from the germline V gene are MNHNY and SVGAGI (reference sequence). The V segment lost 0 bases and the J segment 11 bases; nucleotides outside the gene matches: 2. The DNA of the CDR3 is TGTGCCAGCAGTTACTCGACAGGGGTCGCTTTCTTT. Translating it yields CASSYSTGVAFF.

The J gene is TRBJ2-3, the V gene TRBV3-1 (or the pseudogene TRBV3-2); TRBD2 might be the D (7 bases). From germline, CDR1 is LGHDT and CDR2 YNNKEL (reference sequence). The CDR3 is made up of 15 amino acids. Trimming pared 2 bases from V and 5 bases from J, leaving 14 bases between. The CDR3 sequence is CASSQRGGNQDTQYF. In nucleotides, the CDR3 is TGTGCCAGCAGCCAAAGGGGGGGGAACCAAGATACGCAGTATTTT.

The chain is built from TRBV5-1 and TRBJ1-4; no reliable D call. CDR3 length: 15 residues. Germline CDR1 SGHRS, CDR2 YFSETQ. The V and J ends lost 4 bases and 0 bases respectively, with 10 bases between them. CDR3 residues: CASSGGGATNEKLFF. The CDR3 DNA sequence: TGCGCCAGCAGCGGCGGCGGTGCAACTAATGAAAAACTGTTTTTT.

The chain is built from TRBV5-1 and TRBJ1-4, with TRBD1 matching over 8 bases. After removal of 4 bases from V and 2 bases from J, the junction contained 4 bases not matched to a gene. Germline V gene sequence: CDR1 SGHRS, CDR2 YFSETQ. There are 15 residues in the CDR3. The CDR3 is CASSEYRGTNEKLFF. Written as DNA, the CDR3 is TGCGCCAGCAGCGAATACAGGGGGACTAATGAAAAACTGTTTTTT.

The J gene is TRBJ2-7, the V gene TRBV14; D not resolved. CDR1 SGHDN and CDR2 FVKESK come from the germline V gene. Trimming stripped 6 bases from V and 5 bases from J, with 8 bases between. There are 11 residues in the CDR3. DNA for the CDR3: TGTGCCAGCAGTCAGAATCACGAGCAGTACTTC. Translated, it gives CASSQNHEQYF.

CDR3 sequence reads: CASSLLSPGRDYGYTF. For the CDR3, the DNA is TGTGCCAGCAGTTTACTTTCCCCCGGCAGGGATTATGGCTACACCTTC. The J gene is TRBJ1-2, the V gene TRBV28, with D tentatively TRBD1 (5 bases). There are 16 residues in the CDR3. V lost 2 bases and J lost 5, with 18 bases in between. Germline V gives CDR1 MDHEN, CDR2 SYDVKM.

The chain is built from TRBV4-1 and TRBJ1-1; 9 bases align to TRBD1. Germline loops: CDR1 MGHRA, CDR2 YSYEKL. This CDR3 contains 15 residues. V shed 2 bases, J shed 4 bases, and the junction held 5 bases outside the gene matches. This chain's CDR3 is CASSQTGTGITEAFF. DNA for the CDR3: TGCGCCAGCAGCCAAACCGGGACAGGGATCACTGAAGCTTTCTTT.

J is TRBJ1-4 and V is TRBV28; 9 bases are shared with TRBD1. Looked up from germline, CDR1 is MDHEN and CDR2 is SYDVKM. V lost 5 bases and J lost 5; bases outside the gene matches: 6. CDR3 length: 15 residues. In DNA form, the CDR3 reads TGTGCCAGCAGTACCCCGGGACAGGGAAATGAAAAACTGTTTTTT. It yields the protein CASSTPGQGNEKLFF.

The chain carries TRBV5-6 and TRBJ2-5, with D perhaps matching TRBD2 (6 bases). Trimming removed 4 bases at V and 1 base at J, with 11 bases between. The CDR3 contains 14 residues. The germline V gene encodes CDR1 SGHDT and CDR2 YYEEEE. The CDR3: CASSKRAVQETQYF. Written as DNA, the CDR3 is TGTGCCAGCAGCAAGCGGGCTGTCCAAGAGACCCAGTACTTC.

The genes are TRBV5-5 and TRBJ2-7; TRBD1 agrees at 7 bases. The length of the CDR3 is 16 residues. V shed 2 bases, J shed 4 bases, and the junction held 12 bases outside the gene matches. Germline CDR1 reads SGHKS; CDR2 reads YYEKEE (reference sequence). The CDR3 DNA reads TGTGCCAGCAGCTTCGTTATGGATAGGGGGCGGTACGAGCAGTACTTC. Protein sequence: CASSFVMDRGRYEQYF.

This chain joins TRBV28 and TRBJ2-2, with D unresolved. Between the trimmed V and J ends, which lost 8 bases and 4 bases, there was a span of 8 bases. The CDR3 spans 12 residues. Germline V gene data show CDR1 as MDHEN and CDR2 as SYDVKM. The CDR3 nucleotides are TGTGCCAGCGCGCTGGTCACCGGGGAGCTGTTTTTT. Protein: CASALVTGELFF.

This clone has a single count. The chain combines TRBV18 with TRBJ1-6, with D maybe TRBD1 (6 bases). The CDR3 length is 14 residues. Germline assignment: CDR1 KGHSH and CDR2 LQKENI. Trimming took 2 bases from V and 6 from J, leaving 8 bases between them. The DNA of the CDR3 is TGTGCCAGCTCACCAGCAGGGGCTAATTCACCCCTCCACTTT. This encodes CASSPAGANSPLHF. Combining the CDR3 with reference TRBV18 and TRBJ1-6 gives the whole variable domain NAGVMQNPRHLVRRRGQEARLRCSPMKGHSHVYWYRQLPEEGLKFMVYLQKENIIDESGMPKERFSAEFPKEGPSILRIQQVVRGDSAAYFCASSPAGANSPLHFGNGTRLTVT.

The chain employs TRBV11-2 and TRBJ2-2; D may be TRBD2 (5 bases). Looked up from germline, CDR1 is SGHAT and CDR2 is FQNNGV. The CDR3 consists of 16 residues. V gave up 6 bases and J gave up 6 bases, with 20 bases separating them. Written as DNA, the CDR3 is TGTGCCAGCAGACTCCTAGCTGGGAAGAGACCCGGGGAGCTGTTTTTT. It yields the protein CASRLLAGKRPGELFF.

The chain joins TRBV2 to TRBJ1-2, with D maybe TRBD1 (5 bases). CDR3 length: 15 residues. Germline CDR1 SNHLY, CDR2 FYNNEI. V lost 1 base to trimming and J lost 7 bases, with 16 bases between them. CDR3 sequence: CASSEDRGIGGGYTF. CDR3 DNA: TGTGCCAGCAGTGAAGATCGGGGGATCGGCGGTGGCTACACCTTC.

This clone was recorded a few times. The J gene is TRBJ2-5, the V gene TRBV18; unclear D gene. Trimming shortened V by 6 bases and J by 4 bases, and 15 bases separated the two germline ends. From germline, CDR1 is KGHSH and CDR2 LQKENI. CDR3 size: 14 residues. The CDR3 region is CASSTDPGRETQYF. In nucleotides, the CDR3 is TGTGCCAGCTCCACCGATCCAGGCCGAGAGACCCAGTACTTC.

The V and J genes are TRBV30 and TRBJ2-3; 9 nucleotides match TRBD2. V gave up 3 bases and J gave up 7 bases; unmatched junction bases: 5. Germline loops: CDR1 GTSNPN, CDR2 SVGIG (reference sequence). The CDR3 is made up of 13 amino acids. CDR3 nucleotide sequence: TGTGCCTGGAGGATAGCGGGAGTGAATACGCAGTATTTT. Encoded protein: CAWRIAGVNTQYF.

The gene calls are TRBV19 and TRBJ1-1; a possible D gene is TRBD1 (5 bases). This CDR3 has 14 amino acids. Germline V CDR1 and CDR2: LNHDA, SQIVND (reference sequence). Trimming took 5 bases from V and 0 from J, leaving 10 bases between them. The CDR3 coding sequence is TGTGCCAGTAGTCGGGGGGGATTGAACACTGAAGCTTTCTTT. Residues: CASSRGGLNTEAFF.

This clone occurred once. J is TRBJ2-5 and V is TRBV9; D gene uncertain. Germline CDR1 reads SGDLS; CDR2 reads YYNGEE. The CDR3 sequence is 15 residues long. Trimming shortened V by 0 bases and J by 4 bases, and 13 bases separated the two germline ends. The CDR3 spells CASSVEGRTGETQYF. For the CDR3, the DNA is TGTGCCAGCAGCGTAGAAGGCAGAACGGGAGAGACCCAGTACTTC.

DNA of the CDR3: TGTGCCAGTAGTCCAGGGGGCGATCTGCATGGCTACACCTTC. Residues: CASSPGGDLHGYTF. The chain recombines TRBV19 with TRBJ1-2; 8 nucleotides line up with TRBD1. Germline values: CDR1 LNHDA, CDR2 SQIVND (reference sequence). The CDR3 runs 14 residues. The J segment lost 6 bases and the V segment lost 5 bases, leaving 8 bases of the junction unmatched. Complete variable domain (other parts from reference TRBV19 and TRBJ1-2): DGGITQSPKYLFRKEGQNVTLSCEQNLNHDAMYWYRQDPGQGLRLIYYSQIVNDFQKGDIAEGYSVSREKKESFPLTVTSAQKNPTAFYLCASSPGGDLHGYTFGSGTRLTVV.

The chain recombines TRBV9 with TRBJ1-2, with a weak D call TRBD1 (6 bases). The CDR3 is 15 amino acids. Trimming pared 2 bases from V and 5 bases from J, leaving 16 bases between. CDR1 SGDLS and CDR2 YYNGEE come from the germline V gene. CDR3 coding DNA: TGTGCCAGCAGCGTCTCCTCCCAGGGGCCGTATGGCTACACCTTC. Translated, it gives CASSVSSQGPYGYTF. Supplemented by reference TRBV9 and TRBJ1-2, the full variable domain reads DSGVTQTPKHLITATGQRVTLRCSPRSGDLSVYWYQQSLDQGLQFLIQYYNGEERAKGNILERFSAQQFPDLHSELNLSSLELGDSALYFCASSVSSQGPYGYTFGSGTRLTVV.

This clone came up once. The chain combines TRBV2 with TRBJ2-7, with D perhaps TRBD1 (7 bases). The CDR3 covers 13 residues. CDR1 SNHLY and CDR2 FYNNEI come from the germline V gene. Trimming removed 6 bases from V and 3 bases from J, with 12 bases in between. In DNA form, the CDR3 reads TGTGCCAGCAGGCGGGACAGAGACTACGAGCAGTACTTC. Protein product: CASRRDRDYEQYF.

The rearrangement joins TRBV2 to TRBJ1-6; D call uncertain. The CDR3 length is 14 residues. V lost 7 bases, J lost 10 bases, and 17 bases lay in between. CDR1 and CDR2 (germline): SNHLY, FYNNEI. CDR3 region: CASMKEGVRSPLHF. In nucleotides, the CDR3 is TGTGCCAGCATGAAGGAGGGTGTCCGCTCACCCCTCCACTTT.